This T cell receptor beta chain stems from a study of CD8 T cells in Susac syndrome. Random hexamers were used to reverse transcribe the RNA input (about 0.45 to 1 ug). TCRdb called the immunoSEQ multiplex PCR reads again in MiXCR, with one record for every CDR3 protein. The table lists under 150,000 distinct CDR3 sequences, approximately 94% of them singletons. V was cut by 0 bases and J by 4 bases, with 12 bases left in between. Germline V gives CDR1 LGHDT, CDR2 YNNKEL (reference sequence). This CDR3 region has 15 residues. The chain is built from TRBV3-1 and TRBJ1-2, with D possibly TRBD1 on 5 matching bases. This TCR came from a human donor with multiple sclerosis. The material sequenced was CD4+ T cells from PBMCs. The CDR3 coding sequence is TGTGCCAGCAGCCAAGATGGATGGGGCTTCTATGGCTACACCTTC. Residues: CASSQDGWGFYGYTF.